Listed below are T cell receptor beta chains from one sample, sequenced in a study of blood T cell repertoires in COVID-19. The assay was immunoSEQ multiplex PCR, and TCRdb's table has in-frame clones only and misses some. The data hold fewer than 200,000 clones, with roughly 90% observed a single time. Sequencing was carried out using peripheral blood. These receptors were obtained from a man aged 55 to 70 with acute or convalescent COVID-19. Each CDR3 is given with its conserved first and last residue. The order of the fields is clone size, V gene, CDR3 protein. Clone size is shown for a subset of rows, as once, few, many or a class of expanded clone.

>once|TRBV5-4
CASSLGLDSYNEQFF
>.|TRBV6-4
CASRAGPNTEAFF
>.|TRBV6-1
CASSEQRGRIDEQYF
>.|TRBV29-1
CSVGMDTNSPLHF
>.|TRBV6-5
CASRLVGSGHLEQYF
>.|TRBV9
CASSLTGGNNEQFF
>.|TRBV4-1
CASSQAQGAGYGYTF
>.|TRBV5-6
CASSLEQTLSTMNTEAFF
>.|TRBV5-1
CASSLDRERYTF
>.|TRBV5-4
CASSSRGQSHTIYF
>once|TRBV19
CASSGWTDNEQFF
>once|TRBV3-1/TRBV3-2
CASSTAADIQYF
>.|TRBV5-1
CASSLTANNEKLFF
>.|TRBV5-1
CASSLGVPRGKLFF
>.|TRBV3-1/TRBV3-2
CASSHLDRGTEAFF
>.|TRBV7-9
CASRQGAGQPQHF
>.|TRBV5-1
CASSFTGEDTQYF
>.|TRBV18
CASSPSRGEQGYTF
>.|TRBV29-1
CSVEAGEVEQYF
>.|TRBV4-1
CASSQTGYYEQYF
>.|TRBV5-1
CASSLFVQKNTGELFF
>.|TRBV2
CASSPRTGVLLGTEAFF
>.|TRBV7-6
CASSYGPPDTQYF
>.|TRBV18
CASSPRAGVDTQYF
>.|TRBV7-9
CASSLGPSGAETQYF
>.|TRBV11-2
CASSFGLSRLNEKLFF
>.|TRBV9
CASSVGGQGAWNTIYF
>.|TRBV25-1
CASSQRWRGDIYGYTF
>.|TRBV5-1
CASSAGQGMANEKLFF